This is a list of T cell receptor beta chains from one sample in a study of T cells in Graves' hyperthyroidism and ophthalmopathy. A single record per CDR3 protein comes from TCRdb applying MiXCR to the multiplex PCR reads. The data show 130,000 to 150,000 distinct CDR3 sequences, with more than 20% seen just once and about 67% held by the top ten. The sequenced sample was blood. These receptors were obtained from a woman aged 45-65 years with Graves' hyperthyroidism that later progressed to Graves' ophthalmopathy. Both conserved end residues are part of each CDR3. D genes are given only for firm matches. Expanded clones get a size class; other rows say once, few or many, or leave the size out.

clone size | J gene | D gene | V gene | CDR3 DNA | CDR3 protein
many | TRBJ1-1 | NA | TRBV11-2 | TGTGCCAGCAGCTACGACAGGAGACCTGAAGCTTTCTTT | CASSYDRRPEAFF
NA | TRBJ2-3 | NA | TRBV6-1 | TGTGCCAGCAGTGTTCGTCCCCAAATGGACACAGATACGCAGTATTTT | CASSVRPQMDTDTQYF
NA | TRBJ1-1 | NA | TRBV6-2/TRBV6-3 | TGTGCCAGCAGTTACTCGAGATCGGAGGGCGGTTGGACTGAAGCTTTCTTT | CASSYSRSEGGWTEAFF
many | TRBJ1-4 | NA | TRBV6-1 | TGTGCCAGCAGTCCCCCGCTGGGCAATGGCGAAAAACTGTTTTTT | CASSPPLGNGEKLFF
few | TRBJ1-6 | NA | TRBV24-1 | TGTGCCACCAGTGAAGGCGGAGTTAATTCACCCCTCCACTTT | CATSEGGVNSPLHF
many | TRBJ1-6 | TRBD1 | TRBV30 | TGTGCCTGGAGTGTACCTTCAGGGGGCGACTCACCCCTCCACTTT | CAWSVPSGGDSPLHF
many | TRBJ1-4 | NA | TRBV7-2 | TGTGCCAGCAGCTTAGTCGCTACTGGGAGTGAAAAACTGTTTTTT | CASSLVATGSEKLFF
few | TRBJ2-2 | NA | TRBV25-1 | TGTGCCAGCAGTGAAGGGACTTTTCGGGGCGGGGAGCTGTTTTTT | CASSEGTFRGGELFF
few | TRBJ1-2 | NA | TRBV20-1 | TGCAGTGCTAGAGATGTGGGGGGGGGAACGGTCTATGGCTACACCTTC | CSARDVGGGTVYGYTF
NA | TRBJ2-1 | TRBD2 | TRBV27 | TGTGCCAGCACCAGAAGCGGGGGTTACAATGAGCAGTTCTTC | CASTRSGGYNEQFF
many | TRBJ1-2 | TRBD1 | TRBV30 | TGTGCCTGGGGTTACAGGGGTAACTATGGCTACACCTTC | CAWGYRGNYGYTF
many | TRBJ2-1 | TRBD1 | TRBV3-1 | TGTGCCAGCAGCACCCCGGGACAGGGGTCCGATGAGCAGTTCTTC | CASSTPGQGSDEQFF
many | TRBJ1-6 | TRBD1 | TRBV7-9 | TGTGCCAGCAGCCAAGGAACAGGGGCCAATTCACCCCTCCACTTT | CASSQGTGANSPLHF
NA | TRBJ2-7 | TRBD1 | TRBV10-3 | TGTGCCATCACCGCAGACAGGGAATCCTACGAGCAGTACTTC | CAITADRESYEQYF
many | TRBJ2-3 | TRBD2 | TRBV27 | TGTGCCAGCAGTTTGGGTGGGGGGGGGACAGATACGCAGTATTTT | CASSLGGGGTDTQYF
NA | TRBJ1-5 | NA | TRBV5-1 | TGCGCCAGCCTCGTTCTGGCCCATAGCGCGGGGTGGGATAGCAATCAGCCCCAGCATTTT | CASLVLAHSAGWDSNQPQHF
many | TRBJ2-2 | NA | TRBV5-1 | TGCGCCAGCACCGGGACACCGAACACCGGGGAGCTGTTTTTT | CASTGTPNTGELFF
many | TRBJ2-1 | NA | TRBV7-9 | TGTGCCAGCAGCCAGGGGGGACTAGACTTTAATGAGCAGTTCTTC | CASSQGGLDFNEQFF
many | TRBJ2-7 | TRBD1 | TRBV5-5 | TGTGCCAGCAGCCGAGACCGGGACAGGGCACGCGAGCAGTACTTC | CASSRDRDRAREQYF
once | TRBJ2-1 | NA | TRBV24-1 | TGTGCCACCAGTGACCCAGTGAGGGGCAATGAGCAGTTCTTC | CATSDPVRGNEQFF
many | TRBJ1-1 | NA | TRBV5-1 | TGCGCCAGCAGCGTAGAACTGGGGGTACGGAGGACTGAAGCTTTCTTT | CASSVELGVRRTEAFF
few | TRBJ2-1 | NA | TRBV14 | TGTGCCAGCAGCCAAATCAGGGAGGGGGGCTCCTACAATGAGCAGTTCTTC | CASSQIREGGSYNEQFF
many | TRBJ2-7 | TRBD2 | TRBV20-1 | TGCAGTGCTGTATCCGGGACTAGCGGCTACGAGCAGTACTTC | CSAVSGTSGYEQYF
few | TRBJ2-7 | NA | TRBV29-1 | TGCAGCGTTGCGGTAACGGGAGCTCCCGAGCAGTACTTC | CSVAVTGAPEQYF
NA | TRBJ1-4 | NA | TRBV6-5 | TGTGCCAGCAGTTACGGGACAACTAATGAAAAACTGTTTTTT | CASSYGTTNEKLFF
many | TRBJ2-7 | NA | TRBV13 | TGTGCCAGCAGCCTAGACCGGAATCCCTACGAGCAGTACTTC | CASSLDRNPYEQYF
many | TRBJ2-1 | NA | TRBV28 | TGTGCCAGCAGGGTTGGGGGCCGTGAGCAGTTCTTC | CASRVGGREQFF
many | TRBJ2-3 | NA | TRBV18 | TGTGCCAGCTCACCCTCGGACTGGACAGATACGCAGTATTTT | CASSPSDWTDTQYF
few | TRBJ2-4 | TRBD1 | TRBV30 | TGTGCCTGGAGTCCCCCAGGGGGCGCGGTCGGAAACATTCAGTACTTC | CAWSPPGGAVGNIQYF